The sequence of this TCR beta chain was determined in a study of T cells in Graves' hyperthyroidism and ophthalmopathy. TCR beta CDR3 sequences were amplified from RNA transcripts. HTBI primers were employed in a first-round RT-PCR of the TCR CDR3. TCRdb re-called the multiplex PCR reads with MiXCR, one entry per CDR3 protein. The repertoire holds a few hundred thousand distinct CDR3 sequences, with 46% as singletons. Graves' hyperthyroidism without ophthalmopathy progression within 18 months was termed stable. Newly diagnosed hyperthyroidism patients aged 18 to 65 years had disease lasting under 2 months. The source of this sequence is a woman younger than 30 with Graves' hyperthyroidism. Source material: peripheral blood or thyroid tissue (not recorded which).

The CDR3 is CASSFQTGMETQYF. The CDR3 DNA is TGTGCCAGCAGCTTCCAGACAGGGATGGAGACCCAGTACTTC. The rearrangement uses TRBV7-9 and TRBJ2-5; 7 nucleotides align to TRBD1. V trimming: 3 bases; J trimming: 5 bases; junction bases outside the gene matches: 6. Germline assignment: CDR1 SEHNR and CDR2 FQNEAQ (reference sequence). The CDR3 loop spans 14 amino acids. The full variable domain, rest sourced from reference TRBV7-9 and TRBJ2-5, is DTGVSQNPRHKITKRGQNVTFRCDPISEHNRLYWYRQTLGQGPEFLTYFQNEAQLEKSRLLSDRFSAERPKGSFSTLEIQRTEQGDSAMYLCASSFQTGMETQYFGPGTRLLVL.